Sequencing of this T cell receptor beta chain was carried out in a study of blood T cells in healthy people across ages (dated by TCRdb to about 2015). The study in broad terms: In model experiments, template switching captured about one uniquely barcoded TCR beta cDNA molecule for every two T cells. Age-related changes in TCR beta repertoire diversity were measured in the study by deep sequencing normalized with unique cDNA molecular identifiers. For two donors (one aged 18 to 29 and one aged 80 or older), the study analyzed two additional independent replicas of 1 million unique cDNA reads from the same blood draw. The donors were split into four age groups: young (average about 15 years), middle-aged (around 37), aged (roughly 68) and long-lived (about 74). Donors of different ages were randomly distributed across sequencing lanes to avoid experimental bias.

As to this clonotype: Its antigen is unknown. Base quality data are lacking; no much larger clone is found one base away.

V gives up 4 bases and J gives up 14 bases, and the segment between their germline ends measures 18 bases. The CDR3 measures 13 amino acids from cysteine to phenylalanine. The kept DNA is CDR3 alone, 39 bases in frame from the first base. Per the germline V gene, MGHRA is the CDR1 and YSYEKL is the CDR2. Systemically healthy Caucasian individuals from Russia, roughly 40 in total and aged about 6 to 90 years, were included as donors. Ten milliliters of peripheral blood were collected from each donor into EDTA-treated Vacutainer tubes. PBMCs were isolated by Ficoll-Paque density-gradient centrifugation, with at least 6.5 million obtained per sample. Total RNA was extracted from PBMCs with Trizol reagent, with at least 6 micrograms obtained per sample. Naive CD45RAhigh/CD27high T cell percentages were measured by flow cytometry on a PBMC aliquot from every donor. The receptor library was made with 5' RACE. Instrument on record: Illumina HiSeq 2500. A second about 7 to 12 cycle PCR used a sample-barcoded 5' primer and a J-beta primer mix. A unique molecular identifier was introduced onto each TCR beta cDNA molecule by a template-switch 5' adaptor carrying 12 random nucleotides. Each sample yielded at least 3 million CDR3-containing paired-end reads. First-strand cDNA synthesis was performed from all RNA using the Mint cDNA synthesis kit, with priming by a TRBC-specific oligonucleotide. After uracil-DNA glycosylase treatment, a first 18-cycle PCR used universal primers M1SS and BC2_uni_R on all cDNA. On the authors' methods: Normalization of each sample was performed by random selection of 1 million high-quality reads, each carrying a distinct molecular identifier. Instead of being binned into consensus sequences, reads that shared molecular identifiers were thrown out. MiTCR, with a Q25 quality threshold and the strictest error-elimination algorithm, was used for CDR3 identification, clonotype clustering and error correction. A nonparametric unseen species model using Euler transformation provided a lower-bound estimate of total TCR beta diversity. Starting from the raw public reads, TCRdb applied fastp trimming at Q25, assembled clones with MiXCR and retained in-frame beta chains. CDR3 protein sequences are deduplicated, and each keeps its most common genes and DNA. The V and J calls, along with clone size, are taken from TCRdb and not from the paper's own processing. The sample profile shows 1.5 million to 2 million distinct CDR3 sequences; roughly 52% of them were found once. The top ten hold about 2.1% of the sample.

The full study reports these points: Because donor CMV infection status was unknown, age-related changes in expanded clonotypes were potentially confounded. Conclusive comparison of naive and antigen-experienced compartments was prevented by the profiling of bulk unsorted PBMCs. Estimates of total diversity based on one million sequenced T cells were regarded as lower bounds and as underestimates. As age increased, observed TCR beta diversity per million T cells dropped in a roughly linear way, and a significant reduction was already evident by age 40. Compared with the aged group, the long-lived group had more naive CD4+ T cells, fewer expanded clones and increased TCR diversity, suggesting age selection. There was a strong correlation between observed TCR beta diversity and the percentage of naive T cells measured by flow cytometry.

Recombination joined TRBV4-1 with TRBJ2-1, and perhaps TRBD1 as D gene, on 5 matching bases. Source material: blood. This receptor was identified in a woman aged 35 to 49 in good health. In nucleotide form, the sequence is TGCGCCAGCAGCCTCCAGACAGTTGATCGCGAGTTCTTC. It codes for CASSLQTVDREFF.